This TCR beta chain came from a study of long-term antiretroviral therapy in people with HIV. With regard to this clone: Its specificity is not known.

Sequencing used immunoSEQ v3.0 at survey level. Data came from immunoSEQ multiplex PCR; TCRdb stores just in-frame clones and leaves some out. The sample holds tens of thousands of clones; 80% to 95% are singletons and the top ten take over 4%. Study-level points and caveats: Upon ART, diversity increased but remained lower than transplant donor controls. Clones showing expansion before ART dominated the repertoire at all time points. ART adherence, viral resistance and therapy changes went unrecorded. Samples were collected from about 2003 to 2018 under possibly less effective ART regimens.

CDR3 size: 15 residues. V was trimmed by 2 bases and J by 7 bases, leaving 15 bases between them. CDR1 and CDR2 from the germline V gene are MNHEY and SVGAGI. This TCR was sampled from a woman in her forties with HIV. The specimen was unsorted PBMCs, collected 5 to 5.5 years after starting antiretroviral therapy. The chain recombines TRBV6-5 with TRBJ2-1, with D possibly called TRBD1 or TRBD2 (5 bases each). Here the CDR3 DNA reads TGTGCCAGCAGTTACCCTTGGGGAGACAGTAATGAGCAGTTCTTC. This gives the protein CASSYPWGDSNEQFF.